This is a list of T cell receptor beta chains from one sample in a study of shared clonotypes between healthy human individuals. Here immunoSEQ multiplex PCR was the method, and the copy in TCRdb shows in-frame clones only, minus some. The table records about 1 million clones, more than 65% of them present only once. The sample taken for sequencing was memory CD4+ T cells sorted from blood. The receptors derive from a young man in good health. The CDR3 runs from the conserved cysteine through the conserved F or W. The order of the fields is J gene, D gene, clone size, V gene, CDR3 DNA, CDR3 protein. The D gene is left open where the match is weak. The size of a clone is reported for some rows only, either as once, few or many, or as a class for expanded clones.

TRBJ2-7,.,.,TRBV7-2,TGTGCCAGCAGCAGAGATCGGGGCGGGGAGCAGTACTTC,CASSRDRGGEQYF
TRBJ1-4,.,.,TRBV5-4,TGTGCCAGCAGCTTGGCAGCTAATGAAAAACTGTTTTTT,CASSLAANEKLFF
TRBJ1-2,.,.,TRBV7-9,TGTGCCAGCAGCCCGTGGGACTATGGCTACACCTTC,CASSPWDYGYTF
TRBJ2-7,TRBD2,once,TRBV10-3,TGTGCCATCAGGCCGTCTAGCGGGAGGGCCCTTGAGCACTACGAGCAGTACTTC,CAIRPSSGRALEHYEQYF
TRBJ1-2,.,.,TRBV7-6,TGTGCCAGCAGCCCGGGGGGCAGGGTGGACTATGGCTACACCTTC,CASSPGGRVDYGYTF
TRBJ2-2,TRBD2,.,TRBV4-1,TGCGCCAGCAGCCGAGGACTAGTCCCCGGGGAGCTGTTTTTT,CASSRGLVPGELFF
TRBJ1-3,.,.,TRBV9,TGTGCCAGCAGCCTTGGGTTCTCTGGAAACACCATATATTTT,CASSLGFSGNTIYF
TRBJ1-2,.,few,TRBV6-5,TGTGCCAGCAGTTTCCTTCAGGGAAGTGGCTACACCTTC,CASSFLQGSGYTF
TRBJ1-1,.,once,TRBV6-5,TGTGCCAGCATTGATAGGGCTTGGACTGAAGCTTTCTTT,CASIDRAWTEAFF
TRBJ2-1,.,.,TRBV6-1,TGTGCCAGCAGTGAGATGGGACGGAATGAGCAGTTCTTC,CASSEMGRNEQFF
TRBJ2-5,.,.,TRBV2,TGTGCCAGCTGGGAGAGGGGGGGCCAAGAGACCCAGTACTTC,CASWERGGQETQYF
TRBJ2-3,.,many,TRBV29-1,TGCAGCGTTGCCTCTAGCACAGATACGCAGTATTTT,CSVASSTDTQYF
TRBJ1-1,TRBD1,.,TRBV10-1,TGCGCCAGCAGTGTTACAGGGGGCGCAGCTTTCTTT,CASSVTGGAAFF
TRBJ2-2,TRBD1,.,TRBV19,TGTGCCAGTAAGGGGGCAGGGGCGAAAGGAAGGGAGCTGTTTTTT,CASKGAGAKGRELFF
TRBJ2-5,TRBD2,.,TRBV11-3,TGTGCCAGCAGCTTAGGTGGACTAGCGGGGAGCCTAAGGGACCAAGAGACCCAGTACTTC,CASSLGGLAGSLRDQETQYF
TRBJ2-5,TRBD2,.,TRBV30,TGTGCCTGGTCCCCGGGACTAGCAGATGAGGAGACCCAGTACTTC,CAWSPGLADEETQYF
TRBJ1-2,.,.,TRBV28,TGTGCCAGCAGTTTAGACGGGACCACCTATGGCTACACCTTC,CASSLDGTTYGYTF
TRBJ1-6,.,.,TRBV7-8,TGTGCCAGCAGCTTAACCGACAGGCCTAATTCACCCCTCCACTTT,CASSLTDRPNSPLHF
TRBJ2-7,.,.,TRBV5-1,TGCGCCAGCAGCGGGACCAACCAGAGAGAGCAGTACTTC,CASSGTNQREQYF
TRBJ2-5,TRBD2,.,TRBV5-1,TGCGCCAGCAGCTTGGTCGCGGGAGGGGAGGAGACCCAGTACTTC,CASSLVAGGEETQYF
TRBJ2-3,.,.,TRBV19,TGTGCCAGTAGTATACAGGGCACAGATACGCAGTATTTT,CASSIQGTDTQYF
TRBJ1-3,.,.,TRBV19,TGTGCCAGTAGCAGAGCCTCTGGAAACACCATATATTTT,CASSRASGNTIYF
TRBJ2-5,.,.,TRBV21-1,TGTGCCAGCAGCAAAGTCGGGGGGGCCCTCGAAGAGACCCAGTACTTC,CASSKVGGALEETQYF
TRBJ1-5,.,.,TRBV5-1,TGCGCCAGCAGCCCGGGAGGGGGCAATCAGCCCCAGCATTTT,CASSPGGGNQPQHF
TRBJ2-2,.,few,TRBV5-4,TGTGCCAGCAGCTTGTTGGCGGGAAGCGCCGGGGAGCTGTTTTTT,CASSLLAGSAGELFF
TRBJ2-7,TRBD2,.,TRBV18,TGTGCCAGCTCACCAAGGACTAGCGGCGAGCAGTACTTC,CASSPRTSGEQYF
TRBJ1-1,TRBD1,.,TRBV29-1,TGCAGCGTGGGACAGGGGTATATGGCTTTCTTT,CSVGQGYMAFF
TRBJ1-3,.,.,TRBV4-1,TGCGCCAGCAGCCAAGAATACAGGGCGGGTTCTGGAAACACCATATATTTT,CASSQEYRAGSGNTIYF
TRBJ2-7,TRBD2,few,TRBV7-6,TGTGCCAGCAGCTTAGGAGAGACTAGCGGGATCGGCTACGAGCAGTACTTC,CASSLGETSGIGYEQYF
TRBJ1-1,TRBD1,few,TRBV7-8,TGTGCCAGCAGCTTAGGAACAGGGGCGGACACTGAAGCTTTCTTT,CASSLGTGADTEAFF
TRBJ2-2,TRBD2,.,TRBV6-6,TGTGCCAGCAGGACTAGCGGGAACACCGGGGAGCTGTTTTTT,CASRTSGNTGELFF
TRBJ2-2,.,.,TRBV6-5,TGTGCCAGTATGGTGCGGGGGAACACCGGGGAGCTGTTTTTT,CASMVRGNTGELFF
TRBJ2-7,TRBD1,few,TRBV10-3,TGTGCCATCGGGACAGGGGAGGCCTACGAGCAGTACTTC,CAIGTGEAYEQYF
TRBJ2-7,TRBD1,.,TRBV7-3,TGTGCCAGCAGCTTAATAATATTGGATGTACGAGGGGACAGCCTCTCCTACGAGCAGTACTTC,CASSLIILDVRGDSLSYEQYF
TRBJ1-2,.,once,TRBV10-3,TGTGCCATCAGTGATCCGGGACGGATTAACTATGGCTACACCTTC,CAISDPGRINYGYTF